This TCR beta chain stems from a study of Ad26.COV2.S vaccination and SARS-CoV-2 variants. On the study more broadly: Administration of Ad26.COV2.S was intramuscular, either once or twice 56 days apart. Study-wide points: Greater spike-specific TCR breadth was seen in vaccine recipients than in placebo recipients.

Treatment meaning: 15 to 20 received Ad26.COV2.S at low or high dose, single or two shots; a few received placebo; per-sample allocation not given. The investigators took samples on day 63 after the first vaccine or placebo injection. Cohort 1b enrolled adults aged 18-55 years in Boston. V dropped 3 bases and J dropped 4 bases, with 15 bases sitting between them. Germline lookup yields CDR1 SEHNR and CDR2 FQNEAQ (reference sequence). The CDR3 length is 15 residues. Clones were read by immunoSEQ multiplex PCR, and TCRdb kept only the in-frame ones, dropping some. Among 300,000 to 400,000 clones, over 75% were seen once, and the ten largest hold roughly 3.1%. About this clone itself: Its antigen remains unknown.

This TCR was sampled from a person aged 18-65 years who received the Ad26.COV2.S COVID-19 vaccine or a placebo. The material sequenced was peripheral blood, taken in a trial of Ad26.COV2.S vaccine versus placebo. The chain combines TRBV7-9 with TRBJ1-2, with D unclear. CDR3 nucleotides: TGTGCCAGCAGCTTTTACGATACGAGGGCCTATGGCTACACCTTC. Amino acids: CASSFYDTRAYGYTF.